Sequencing of this T cell receptor beta chain was carried out in a study of response to subunit inactivated influenza vaccine. In TCRdb, the RT-PCR reads were re-called with MiXCR into one record per CDR3 protein. The sample contains approximately 530,000 distinct CDR3 sequences, approximately 6.9% of which appear only once. The CDR3 contains 14 residues. Germline V lookup: CDR1 DFQATT, CDR2 SNEGSKA (reference sequence). V was cut by 6 bases and J by 0 bases, with 11 bases left in between. The specimen was PBMCs from blood, collected around 2 years after vaccination. The sequence was obtained from a man aged 50 to 75 who received an inactivated influenza vaccine. The chain links TRBV20-1 to TRBJ2-2, with a possible D match to TRBD2 (6 bases). CDR3 DNA sequence: TGCAGTGCCCCACAGCGGGCGAACACCGGGGAGCTGTTTTTT. Residues: CSAPQRANTGELFF.